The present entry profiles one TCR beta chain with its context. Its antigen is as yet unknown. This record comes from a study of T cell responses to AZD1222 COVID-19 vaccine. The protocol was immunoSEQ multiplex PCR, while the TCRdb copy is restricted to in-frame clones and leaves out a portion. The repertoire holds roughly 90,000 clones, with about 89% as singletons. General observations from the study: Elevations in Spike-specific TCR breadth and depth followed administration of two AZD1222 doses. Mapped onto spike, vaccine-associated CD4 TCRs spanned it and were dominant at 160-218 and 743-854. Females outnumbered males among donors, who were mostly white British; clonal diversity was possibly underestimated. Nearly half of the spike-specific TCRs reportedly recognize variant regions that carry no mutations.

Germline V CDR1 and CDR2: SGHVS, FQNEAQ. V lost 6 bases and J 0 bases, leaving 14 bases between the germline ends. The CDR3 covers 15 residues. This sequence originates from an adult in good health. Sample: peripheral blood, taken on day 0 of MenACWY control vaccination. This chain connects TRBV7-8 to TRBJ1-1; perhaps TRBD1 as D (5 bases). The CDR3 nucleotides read TGTGCCAGCAGTAAACGGACGGACATGAACACTGAAGCTTTCTTT. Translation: CASSKRTDMNTEAFF.